The 14 T cell receptor beta chains below were found in one sample sequenced in a study of blood T cell repertoires in COVID-19. The table came from immunoSEQ multiplex PCR; TCRdb's copy has only in-frame clones and leaves some out. The top ten hold 1% to 1.5% of the sample, which has around 99,000 clones, 85% to 95% seen once. The sample was peripheral blood. These receptor sequences come from a woman aged 25 to 39 with acute or convalescent COVID-19.

A note on this clone: The junction departs from the called germline gene at one end, perhaps through a read error. The V call is TRBV9, the J call TRBJ2-5; D call uncertain. Per germline, CDR1 SGDLS and CDR2 YYNGEE. The CDR3 runs 15 residues. This CDR3 reads CANSVGSLEWETQYF. The DNA of the CDR3 is TGTGCCAACAGCGTAGGGTCTCTAGAGTGGGAGACCCAGTACTTC.

The rearrangement links TRBV6-6 to TRBJ1-4; tentatively, D is TRBD1 (5 bases). Germline CDR1 and CDR2: MNHNY and SVGAGI (reference sequence). V was cut by 2 bases and J by 8 bases, with 12 bases left in between. The CDR3 has 14 residues. CDR3 in DNA: TGTGCCAGCAGTTACCGTCGCGGGGGAGAAAAACTGTTTTTT. Translated: CASSYRRGGEKLFF.

The chain couples TRBV5-4 to TRBJ2-5; TRBD1 agrees at 9 bases. Germline loops: CDR1 SGHNT, CDR2 YYREEE (reference sequence). The CDR3 is 15 amino acids. J gave up 1 base and V 4 bases, and 5 bases lay outside the gene matches. The CDR3 DNA sequence: TGTGCCAGCAGCACAACAGGGGGCTCCCAAGAGACCCAGTACTTC. Its translation: CASSTTGGSQETQYF.

The CDR3, as DNA: TGCGCCACCTCAGGGGGTACCTCTGGAAACACCATATATTTT. Translated: CATSGGTSGNTIYF. The chain carries TRBV4-3 and TRBJ1-3; 7 positions match TRBD1. The junction had 6 bases not matched to a gene; V was cut back by 10 bases and J by 0 bases. There are 14 residues in the CDR3. The germline CDR1 and CDR2 sequences are LGHNA and YSLEER.

The gene calls are TRBV7-2 and TRBJ2-1, with 13 bases that match TRBD2. The V gene's germline CDR1 is SGHTA and CDR2 FQGNSA. The CDR3 runs 15 residues. Trimming took 5 bases from V and 5 from J; bases not matched to a gene: 3. The DNA of the CDR3 is TGTGCCAGCAGCGGGACTAGCGGGAAGCACAATGAGCAGTTCTTC. Translation gives CASSGTSGKHNEQFF.

V is TRBV5-1 and J is TRBJ2-3; D unclear. CDR3 length: 15 residues. Germline-derived CDR1 and CDR2 are SGHRS and YFSETQ. Deletions cut 1 base from V and 1 base from J, with 10 bases between. The CDR3 DNA follows: TGCGCCAGCAGCTTGCGAGCTCAGGGCACAGATACGCAGTATTTT. Residues: CASSLRAQGTDTQYF.

The V gene is TRBV27, the J gene TRBJ2-7, with D maybe TRBD1 (6 bases). The V end was cut by 5 bases, the J end by 0 bases, with 14 bases between. The CDR3 length is 15 residues. The germline gives CDR1 MNHEY, CDR2 SMNVEV (reference sequence). The CDR3 DNA sequence: TGTGCCAGCAGTCTCCGACAGGTCCCCTCCTACGAGCAGTACTTC. Its protein is CASSLRQVPSYEQYF.

Only one count was recorded for this clone. The chain employs TRBV3-1 (or the pseudogene TRBV3-2) and TRBJ1-5, with D possibly matching TRBD1 (5 bases). Germline CDR1 LGHDT, CDR2 YNNKEL (reference sequence). The CDR3 has 14 residues. The V and J ends lost 2 bases and 2 bases respectively, with 7 bases between them. The CDR3 DNA is TGTGCCAGCAGCCAACAGGGTGGCAATCAGCCCCAGCATTTT. This encodes CASSQQGGNQPQHF.

CDR3 sequence reads: CASSTTSGVQETQYF. The CDR3 DNA reads TGTGCCAGCAGTACGACTAGCGGGGTACAAGAGACCCAGTACTTC. J is TRBJ2-5 and V is TRBV6-5, with 11 positions matching TRBD2. Per germline, CDR1 MNHEY and CDR2 SVGAGI. The CDR3 spans 15 residues. V was pared by 5 bases and J by 2 bases, with 4 bases of the junction left unmatched.

The chain has TRBV6-5 and TRBJ1-1; unclear D gene. Germline V lookup: CDR1 MNHEY, CDR2 SVGAGI. There are 11 residues in the CDR3. V lost 7 bases and J 1 base, leaving 4 bases between the germline ends. The CDR3 spells CASIKNTEAFF. The DNA of the CDR3 is TGTGCCAGCATCAAGAACACTGAAGCTTTCTTT.

This chain connects TRBV9 to TRBJ1-1, with D maybe TRBD1 (6 bases). The germline gives CDR1 SGDLS, CDR2 YYNGEE. This CDR3 spans 15 amino acids. Trimming removed 4 bases from V and 11 bases from J, with 24 bases in between. This chain's CDR3 is CASSSTLQGNLGAFF. CDR3 sequence (DNA): TGTGCCAGCAGCTCGACGCTACAGGGTAATCTCGGGGCTTTCTTT.

The chain recombines TRBV5-6 with TRBJ2-3; no firm D call. The CDR3 loop spans 13 amino acids. V lost 2 bases and J lost 3, with 7 bases in between. Germline lookup yields CDR1 SGHDT and CDR2 YYEEEE. CDR3 region: CASSFLETDTQYF. For the CDR3, the DNA is TGTGCCAGCAGCTTTTTAGAAACAGATACGCAGTATTTT.

This chain links TRBV5-1 with TRBJ1-5; D perhaps matches TRBD1 (5 bases). Trimming shortened V by 0 bases and J by 0 bases, and 10 bases separated the two germline ends. Germline V gives CDR1 SGHRS, CDR2 YFSETQ. CDR3 length: 16 residues. CDR3 region: CASSLEGPYSNQPQHF. CDR3 coding DNA: TGCGCCAGCAGCTTGGAGGGGCCATATAGCAATCAGCCCCAGCATTTT.

The V call is TRBV19, the J call TRBJ1-6; 10 nucleotides line up with TRBD1. Germline CDR1 LNHDA, CDR2 SQIVND (reference sequence). V lost 5 bases, J lost 7 bases, and 2 bases stayed unmatched. The CDR3 contains 14 residues. CDR3 nucleotides: TGTGCCAGTAGTGAGACAGGGGGCAATTCACCCCTCCACTTT. Translated, it gives CASSETGGNSPLHF. Variable domain in full (rest from reference TRBV19 and TRBJ1-6): DGGITQSPKYLFRKEGQNVTLSCEQNLNHDAMYWYRQDPGQGLRLIYYSQIVNDFQKGDIAEGYSVSREKKESFPLTVTSAQKNPTAFYLCASSETGGNSPLHFGNGTRLTVT.